This TCR beta chain was sequenced in a study of T cell changes during pregnancy in multiple sclerosis. Here immunoSEQ multiplex PCR was the method, and the copy in TCRdb shows in-frame clones only, minus some. The sample carries about 59,000 clones, 93% recorded once. V lost 1 base and J lost 7, with 11 bases in between. The CDR3 spans 12 residues. Germline CDR1 is SQVTM and CDR2 is ANQGSEA. This chain joins TRBV29-1 and TRBJ2-7; weak D call: TRBD1 (6 bases). The sequence was obtained from a female donor with multiple sclerosis, enrolled in a pregnancy study. The source material was CD8+ T cells from peripheral blood mononuclear cells, sampled in the third trimester of pregnancy. As DNA, the CDR3 is TGCAGCGTTGAAGTTTACAGGGCGGAGCAGTACTTC. Amino acid sequence: CSVEVYRAEQYF.